The 5 T cell receptor beta chains reported below all come from one sample, sequenced in a study of CXCR3-negative and CXCR3-positive naive CD8 T cells. Antigen specificity for these receptors is unknown. Through 5' RACE with UMI labels, the TRB cDNA libraries were prepared. TCRdb reanalyzed the 5' RACE reads and collapses them to one entry per CDR3 protein, without DNA. The listing contains under 70,000 distinct CDR3 sequences. Whole-study findings and limits: Relative to CXCR3-negative naive cells, CXCR3-positive naive cells had more hydrophobic TRB CDR3s.

Sequenced material: naive CXCR3+ CD8+ T cells from blood. The subset here: CD45RO-CCR7+CD27+CD95- naive CD8+ T cells expressing CXCR3 (TNR3+). These receptors were obtained from a human donor in good health. Some clones in this sample may be carry-over from other donors' samples.

The chain is built from TRBV20-1 and TRBJ2-7. Germline assignment: CDR1 DFQATT and CDR2 SNEGSKA (reference sequence). The CDR3 sequence is 14 residues long. CDR3 residues: CSARDENGPYEQYF.

The V and J genes are TRBV7-6 and TRBJ2-5; TCRdb picks TRBD2, but there is no DNA to check that call. The CDR3 is made up of 14 amino acids. Germline V gene sequence: CDR1 SGHVS, CDR2 FNYEAQ. The CDR3: CASSLPTGGETQYF.

The CDR3: CASSQDLAGGPGELFF. The genes are TRBV14 and TRBJ2-2; TCRdb selects TRBD2, and the lack of DNA leaves this call unchecked. CDR3 length equals 16 residues. The germline gives CDR1 SGHDN, CDR2 FVKESK.

The chain's CDR3 is CASSLNFRLSYNSPLHF. The chain carries TRBV28 and TRBJ1-6. The CDR3 is made up of 17 amino acids. Germline V gene sequence: CDR1 MDHEN, CDR2 SYDVKM.

The genes are TRBV29-1 and TRBJ2-2; absent DNA, TCRdb's TRBD1 call cannot be checked. Germline V lookup: CDR1 SQVTM, CDR2 ANQGSEA. The CDR3 runs 15 residues. CDR3 loop: CSVVSGGVNTGELFF.